This T cell receptor beta chain emerged from a study of identifying expanded T cells in peripheral blood. TCRdb's table, derived via immunoSEQ multiplex PCR, lists solely in-frame clones and lacks some. The sample shows roughly 63,000 clones, over 80% of them seen only once. The TCR originated in a person aged 18 to 70 in good health. Sequencing was performed on blood.

Here the CDR3 DNA reads TGTGCCAGCAGCCCCCTCCAGAGAGCGCTAGCCAAAAACATTCAGTACTTC. Encoded protein: CASSPLQRALAKNIQYF. The chain carries TRBV5-6 and TRBJ2-4, with D unresolved. The V and J ends lost 4 bases and 0 bases respectively, with 17 bases between them. Per germline, CDR1 SGHDT and CDR2 YYEEEE. The CDR3 sequence is 17 residues long.